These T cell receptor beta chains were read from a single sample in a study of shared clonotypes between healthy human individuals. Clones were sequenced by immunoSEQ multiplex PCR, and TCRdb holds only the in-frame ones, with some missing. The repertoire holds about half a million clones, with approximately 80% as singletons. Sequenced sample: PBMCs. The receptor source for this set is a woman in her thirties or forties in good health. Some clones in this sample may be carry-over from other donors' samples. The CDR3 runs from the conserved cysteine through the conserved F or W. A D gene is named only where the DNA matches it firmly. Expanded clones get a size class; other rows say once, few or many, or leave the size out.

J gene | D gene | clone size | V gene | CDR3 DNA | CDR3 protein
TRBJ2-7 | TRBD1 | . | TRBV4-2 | TGTGCCAGCAGCCAAGGACAGGGAGAGTCCTACGAGCAGTACTTC | CASSQGQGESYEQYF
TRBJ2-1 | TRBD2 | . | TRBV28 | TGTGCCAGCAGTAAAACCGGGACTAGCGGGGGAGGGAATGAGCAGTTCTTC | CASSKTGTSGGGNEQFF
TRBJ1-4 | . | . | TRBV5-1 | TGCGCCAGCAGCAAGCTCCCTAATGAAAAACTGTTTTTT | CASSKLPNEKLFF
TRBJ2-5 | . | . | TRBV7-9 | TGTGCCAGCAGCCTCCCACAAACCGCTGAGACCCAGTACTTC | CASSLPQTAETQYF
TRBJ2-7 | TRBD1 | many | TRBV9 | TGTGCCAGCAGCACCCGGGACAGGGTCTCCTACGAGCAGTACTTC | CASSTRDRVSYEQYF
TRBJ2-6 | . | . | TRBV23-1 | TGCGCCAGCGATCCAAAGGCTCGCTCTGGGGCCAACGTCCTGACTTTC | CASDPKARSGANVLTF
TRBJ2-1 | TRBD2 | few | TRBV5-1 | TGCGCCAGCAGCTTGGACGGGAGGGAAGGAAATGAGCAGTTCTTC | CASSLDGREGNEQFF
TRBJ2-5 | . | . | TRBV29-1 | TGCAGCGTGCGGGTGCAAGAGACCCAGTACTTC | CSVRVQETQYF
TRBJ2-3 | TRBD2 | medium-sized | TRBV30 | TGTGCCTGGAGTAGCACGGGAGGAGAGATAATCACAGATACGCAGTATTTT | CAWSSTGGEIITDTQYF
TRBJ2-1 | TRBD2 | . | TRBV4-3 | TGCGCCAGCAGCCCGACTAGCGGAAACAATGAGCAGTTCTTC | CASSPTSGNNEQFF
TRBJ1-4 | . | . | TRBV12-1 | TGTGCCAGCAGCTTTGATGGGGGACTGTTTTTT | CASSFDGGLFF
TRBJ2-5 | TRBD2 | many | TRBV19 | TGTGCCAGTAGCCCACTAGCGGGAGTGCCTGAAGAGACCCAGTACTTC | CASSPLAGVPEETQYF
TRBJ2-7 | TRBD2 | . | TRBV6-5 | TGTGCCAGCAGTTACACTAGCGGGGGCGAGCAGTACTTC | CASSYTSGGEQYF
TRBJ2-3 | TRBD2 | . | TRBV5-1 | TGCGCCAGCCGGGGGACTAGCAGCACAGATACGCAGTATTTT | CASRGTSSTDTQYF
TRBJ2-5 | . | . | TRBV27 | TGTGCCAGCAGTTTATTCCGGACAGCCCAAGAGACCCAGTACTTC | CASSLFRTAQETQYF
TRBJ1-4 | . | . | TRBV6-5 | TGTGCCAGCAGTTGGGGGGCGAGAGAAAAACTGTTTTTT | CASSWGAREKLFF
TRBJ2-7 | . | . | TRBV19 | TGTGCCAGTAGAACCACAGGAGGATCCTACGAGCAGTACTTC | CASRTTGGSYEQYF
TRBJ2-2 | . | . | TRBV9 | TGTGCCAGCAGCGTAGAACCTTCGGGGGCCGGGGAGCTGTTTTTT | CASSVEPSGAGELFF
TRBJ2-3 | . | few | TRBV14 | TGTGCCAGCAGCCACCTAGGGAACCCTGCCGTAGATACGCAGTATTTT | CASSHLGNPAVDTQYF
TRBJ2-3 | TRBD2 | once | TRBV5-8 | TGTGCCAGCAGCCCGGGACTAGCGGGAGCCCCCACAGATACGCAGTATTTT | CASSPGLAGAPTDTQYF
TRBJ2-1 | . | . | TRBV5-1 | TGCGCCAGCAACTCCTTAGCGGCATCCTACAATGAGCAGTTCTTC | CASNSLAASYNEQFF
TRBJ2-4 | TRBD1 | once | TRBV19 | TGTGCCAGTAGTCACGAACAGGGGGCGCGAAACATTCAGTACTTC | CASSHEQGARNIQYF
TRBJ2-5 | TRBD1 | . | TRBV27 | TGTGCCAGCAGTCCGGGGACAGGGGGAGAGACCCAGTACTTC | CASSPGTGGETQYF
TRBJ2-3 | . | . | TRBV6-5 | TGTGCCAACCTGTTATCTAGCACAGATACGCAGTATTTT | CANLLSSTDTQYF
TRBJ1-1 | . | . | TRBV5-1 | TGCGCCAGCAGCCCCGACGGGGACACTGAAGCTTTCTTT | CASSPDGDTEAFF
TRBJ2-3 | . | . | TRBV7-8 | TGTGCCAGCAGCTTAGGGTTCGCGTCAGATACGCAGTATTTT | CASSLGFASDTQYF
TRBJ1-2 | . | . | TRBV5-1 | TGCGCCAGCAGCTTGAGGTGGGTCAAGAACTATGGCTACACCTTC | CASSLRWVKNYGYTF
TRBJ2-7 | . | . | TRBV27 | TGTGCCAGCAGTCCCAACCCCGTTAGCGTGGCCTACGAGCAGTACTTC | CASSPNPVSVAYEQYF
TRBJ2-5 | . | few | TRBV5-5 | TGTGCCAGCAGCGTGAAGGGAGGAGAGCAAGAGACCCAGTACTTC | CASSVKGGEQETQYF
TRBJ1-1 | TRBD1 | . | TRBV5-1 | TGCGCCAGCAGCGTAACGGACAGGGTTGGAGGGAACACTGAAGCTTTCTTT | CASSVTDRVGGNTEAFF
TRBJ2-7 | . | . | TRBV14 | TGTGCCAGCAGCCAAGATCGGAGACCTATGAACTACGAGCAGTACTTC | CASSQDRRPMNYEQYF
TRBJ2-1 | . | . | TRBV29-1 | TGCAGCGTCAAATACAATGAGCAGTTCTTC | CSVKYNEQFF
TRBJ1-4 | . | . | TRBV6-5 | TGTGCCAGTAGTTACAGCAAAAATGAAAAACTGTTTTTT | CASSYSKNEKLFF
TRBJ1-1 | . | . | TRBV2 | TGTGCCAGCAGTGGGCCAGGGGTCGAGACTGAAGCTTTCTTT | CASSGPGVETEAFF
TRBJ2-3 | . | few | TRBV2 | TGTGCCAAAATCTCCACAGATACGCAGTATTTT | CAKISTDTQYF
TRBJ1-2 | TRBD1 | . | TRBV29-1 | TGCAGCGTCTACAGGGGGCGAGACTATGGCTACACCTTC | CSVYRGRDYGYTF